A selection of T cell receptor beta chains follows, all from one sample in a study of blood T cell repertoires in COVID-19. Produced via immunoSEQ multiplex PCR; TCRdb's table is partial and in-frame only. The sample records fewer than 30,000 clones, approximately 89% being singletons. The sample comprised peripheral blood. All receptors come from a human donor in a cohort sampled during active COVID-19. CDR3s leave out the opening cysteine and the closing phenylalanine or tryptophan.

cdr3_length	v_call	j_call	cdr3_aa
14	TRBV3-1/TRBV3-2	TRBJ1-6	ASSPGTGTGNSPLH
10	TRBV19	TRBJ1-1	ASSRGGTEAF
12	TRBV2	TRBJ1-1	ASSQPLVNTEAF
15	TRBV6-4	TRBJ2-5	ASSDPEEDRPQETQY
13	TRBV19	TRBJ1-5	ASSILSSGNQPQH
13	TRBV6-5	TRBJ1-3	ASSYSRVAGNTIY
12	TRBV5-1	TRBJ2-5	ASSTGVYQETQY
12	TRBV15	TRBJ2-7	ATSRDGGSYEQY
13	TRBV3-1/TRBV3-2	TRBJ2-3	ASSQDQVGLNTQY
10	TRBV27	TRBJ2-5	ATRGPVETQY
11	TRBV27	TRBJ1-1	ASSHPGWTEAF
13	TRBV6-5	TRBJ2-1	ASSYVLAGGNEQF
9	TRBV2	TRBJ2-7	ASRQGYEQY
15	TRBV5-4	TRBJ2-5	ASSLFSGAGNQETQY
11	TRBV30	TRBJ1-1	ASKTGPNTEAF
13	TRBV9	TRBJ2-1	ASSPSGSTYNEQF
11	TRBV25-1	TRBJ2-5	ASSRRTGETQY
11	TRBV5-4	TRBJ2-3	ASSGANTDTQY
12	TRBV5-4	TRBJ1-2	ASSFVQGAGGYT
15	TRBV19	TRBJ2-1	ASTVKPFGSSYNEQF
14	TRBV7-2	TRBJ2-3	ASSLVIIAPTDTQY
12	TRBV11-3	TRBJ2-3	ASSNRTSTDTQY
13	TRBV18	TRBJ2-7	ASSTAIDRVGEQY
11	TRBV10-3	TRBJ2-2	AIQGENTGELF
10	TRBV2	TRBJ2-2	ASSVGVGELF